One and the same sample provided the 22 T cell receptor beta chains below, sequenced in a study of blood T cells in healthy people across ages. Sample-barcoded 5' priming and a J-beta primer mix drove a second PCR of roughly 7 to 11 cycles. TCRdb reanalysed the 5' RACE reads using MiXCR and keeps one entry per CDR3 protein. The sample has over a million distinct CDR3 sequences; about 45% are singletons. Specimen: blood. These TCRs come from a woman in her late teens or twenties in good health.

The chain combines TRBV20-1 with TRBJ1-4; 7 bases map to TRBD1. The J segment lost 8 bases and the V segment lost 5 bases, leaving 8 bases of the junction unmatched. The germline CDR1 and CDR2 sequences are DFQATT and SNEGSKA (reference sequence). The CDR3 totals 13 residues. The CDR3 protein is CSALDQGGEKLFF. The CDR3 region has the DNA TGCAGTGCTCTCGACCAGGGGGGGGAAAAACTGTTTTTT.

V gene TRBV12-3 or TRBV12-4 combines with J gene TRBJ2-1; D gene ambiguous. CDR3 size: 16 residues. V lost 4 bases and J 0 bases, leaving 13 bases between the germline ends. CDR3 residues: CASSSTDGSSYNEQFF. CDR3 DNA sequence: TGTGCCAGCAGTTCGACGGACGGTAGCTCCTACAATGAGCAGTTCTTC.

The chain carries TRBV5-1 and TRBJ2-7, with D perhaps matching TRBD1 or TRBD2 (5 bases each). Near its end, the DNA agrees better with TRBJ2-5, so the J call may be wrong. CDR3 length: 14 residues. CDR1 is SGHRS and CDR2 is YFSETQ in the germline V gene. The CDR3 coding sequence is TGCGCCAGCAGCCCTGGGGCCCAGCGGGAGACCCAGTACTTC. Encoded protein: CASSPGAQRETQYF.

The chain links TRBV5-1 to TRBJ2-1, with a tentative D call TRBD1 (6 bases). The CDR3 length is 14 residues. Germline CDR1 SGHRS, CDR2 YFSETQ. Trimming left V 0 bases short and J 9 bases short, with 13 bases between. The CDR3: CASSLDRVAGEQFF. The CDR3 DNA reads as TGCGCCAGCAGCTTGGACAGGGTTGCTGGTGAGCAGTTCTTC.

This rearrangement joins TRBV15 to TRBJ2-1; D is ambiguous. The DNA matches TRBJ2-7 better at its end, which makes the J call doubtful. The CDR3 is 16 amino acids. The germline V gene encodes CDR1 LNHNV and CDR2 YYDKDF (reference sequence). The CDR3 DNA follows: TGTGCCACCAGCAGAGTTGAAATCGGGCGTTACTACGAGCAGTACTTC. It codes for CATSRVEIGRYYEQYF.

The sample holds a few counts of this clonotype. The V call is TRBV7-9, the J call TRBJ2-7; D assignment may be TRBD1 or TRBD2 (5 bases each). The CDR3 runs to 13 residues. V shed 5 bases and J shed 5 bases, with 13 bases lying between them. Germline values: CDR1 SEHNR, CDR2 FQNEAQ (reference sequence). The CDR3 spells CASSPGASNEQYF. The CDR3 DNA is TGTGCCAGCAGCCCTGGGGCTAGCAACGAGCAGTACTTC.

The chain employs TRBV4-3 and TRBJ2-7; no firm D call. CDR1 and CDR2 from the germline V gene are LGHNA and YSLEER. V was clipped by 6 bases and J by 5 bases, with 2 bases between them. The CDR3 loop spans 9 amino acids. The CDR3 reads CASRDEQYF. The CDR3 nucleotides read TGCGCCAGCAGGGACGAGCAGTACTTC.

This clonotype was seen only once. V gene TRBV7-2 combines with J gene TRBJ2-1, with 7 nucleotides matching TRBD2. CDR1 is SGHTA, CDR2 FQGNSA, per germline. The CDR3 consists of 14 residues. The trim removed 9 bases at V and 4 bases at J, leaving 9 bases unmatched. Written as DNA, the CDR3 is TGTGCCAGTACCGGAAGCGGGGATTACAATGAGCAGTTCTTC. As protein: CASTGSGDYNEQFF.

The chain couples TRBV4-3 to TRBJ1-1; no definite D call. Germline V CDR1 and CDR2: LGHNA, YSLEER. The CDR3 is made up of 15 amino acids. Trimming pared 0 bases from V and 3 bases from J, leaving 11 bases between. This chain's CDR3 is CASSQDVRRYTEAFF. The CDR3 DNA sequence: TGCGCCAGCAGCCAAGATGTCAGGCGATACACTGAAGCTTTCTTT.

The V call is TRBV9, the J call TRBJ1-2; D is perhaps TRBD1 (6 bases). The CDR3 is 14 amino acids. The germline V and J ends were trimmed by 0 bases and 5 bases, with 11 bases remaining between them. Germline loops: CDR1 SGDLS, CDR2 YYNGEE. CDR3 loop: CASSVGAGAYGYTF. Here the CDR3 DNA reads TGTGCCAGCAGCGTAGGGGCAGGGGCATATGGCTACACCTTC.

The rearrangement links TRBV3-1 to TRBJ2-7; 13 nucleotides align to TRBD2. CDR1 is LGHDT, CDR2 YNNKEL, per germline (reference sequence). V dropped 6 bases and J dropped 7; count of bases not matched to a gene: 6. The CDR3 contains 14 residues. CDR3 sequence reads: CASRNSGLAGEQYF. The CDR3 DNA reads TGTGCCAGCAGAAACTCGGGACTAGCGGGAGAGCAGTACTTC.

The chain joins TRBV21-1 to TRBJ2-7; the D segment call TRBD1 is taken from the table without a DNA check. TRBV21-1 is reported as a pseudogene. There are 16 residues in the CDR3. The CDR3 DNA is TGTGCCAGCAGCAAGAACGTGCCGGGACAGCTCTACGAGCAGTACTTC. Residues: CASSKNVPGQLYEQYF.

This clonotype was observed a handful of times. The rearrangement joins TRBV4-2 to TRBJ2-1, with TRBD2 as a possible D gene (6 bases). V shed 2 bases and J shed 4 bases, with 15 bases lying between them. CDR1 and CDR2 (germline): LGHNA, YNFKEQ. CDR3 length: 16 residues. DNA for the CDR3: TGTGCCAGCAGCCAAAGCTGGATAGCGGAGTACAATGAGCAGTTCTTC. As protein: CASSQSWIAEYNEQFF.

The chain combines TRBV20-1 with TRBJ2-7, with TRBD2 identical over 11 bases. The junction had 11 bases not matched to a gene; V was cut back by 0 bases and J by 7 bases. CDR3 length equals 16 residues. Germline lookup yields CDR1 DFQATT and CDR2 SNEGSKA (reference sequence). The CDR3 DNA reads as TGCAGTGCTAGAGATCAGCCTAGCGGGGGGAATTGGGAGCAGTACTTC. Protein product: CSARDQPSGGNWEQYF.

V and J are TRBV20-1 and TRBJ1-1; D call uncertain. V was clipped by 3 bases and J by 0 bases, with 8 bases between them. From germline, CDR1 is DFQATT and CDR2 SNEGSKA (reference sequence). The CDR3 covers 13 residues. CDR3 sequence: CSASPGLNTEAFF. DNA of the CDR3: TGCAGTGCTAGCCCAGGCTTGAACACTGAAGCTTTCTTT.

Remarks on this clonotype: Just one base apart from a much larger clone, this may be a read error. In nucleotides, the CDR3 is TGTGCCAGCAGCGTAGGGCCAGGGGGCTACGAGCAGTACTTC. Amino acids: CASSVGPGGYEQYF. The chain couples TRBV9 to TRBJ2-7; 7 nucleotides agree with TRBD1. Unmatched junction bases numbered 3, after V lost 0 bases and J lost 3 bases. This CDR3 region has 14 residues. Per the germline V gene, CDR1 is SGDLS and CDR2 is YYNGEE.

V gene TRBV4-2 combines with J gene TRBJ2-2, with D perhaps being TRBD1 or TRBD2 (7 bases each). Trimming shortened V by 0 bases and J by 7 bases, and 18 bases separated the two germline ends. Germline lookup yields CDR1 LGHNA and CDR2 YNFKEQ. The CDR3 runs 17 residues. CDR3 nucleotides: TGTGCCAGCAGCCAAGATTTTTGGGAGGGGGCAAACGGGGAGCTGTTTTTT. Amino acid sequence: CASSQDFWEGANGELFF.

In its sample, this clonotype was seen a few times. This chain joins TRBV9 and TRBJ2-4, with D tentatively TRBD1 (6 bases). CDR3 length: 16 residues. V was trimmed by 0 bases and J by 0 bases, leaving 10 bases between them. Germline CDR1 is SGDLS and CDR2 is YYNGEE. The CDR3 sequence: CASSVAHRAAKNIQYF. CDR3 nucleotide sequence: TGTGCCAGCAGCGTAGCTCACAGGGCAGCCAAAAACATTCAGTACTTC.

The chain is built from TRBV7-2 and TRBJ2-5; 13 bases map to TRBD2. V lost 2 bases and J lost 4; bases outside the gene matches: 7. This CDR3 is built from 17 residues. From germline, CDR1 is SGHTA and CDR2 FQGNSA. For the CDR3, the DNA is TGTGCCAGCAGCTTAACCTTAGGGACTAGCGGGGTAGAGACCCAGTACTTC. It encodes CASSLTLGTSGVETQYF.

The V call is TRBV29-1, the J call TRBJ2-5, with D unclear. The CDR3 spans 10 residues. Per germline, CDR1 SQVTM and CDR2 ANQGSEA. Trimming cost V 6 bases and J 2 bases, with 4 bases left between them. The CDR3 DNA reads as TGCAGCGTCCTACAAGAGACCCAGTACTTC. This translates into CSVLQETQYF.

This clonotype has more than one count but fewer than ten. The rearrangement links TRBV29-1 to TRBJ1-3; D may be TRBD1 (5 bases). CDR3 length: 13 amino acids. Germline CDR1 SQVTM, CDR2 ANQGSEA. Trimming stripped 6 bases from V and 7 bases from J, with 16 bases between. CDR3 loop: CSVAGTQVNTIYF. DNA of the CDR3: TGCAGCGTCGCCGGGACTCAGGTTAACACCATATATTTT.

This rearrangement joins TRBV12-5 to TRBJ2-5; the match to TRBD2 covers 7 bases. The J call could be wrong; TRBJ2-7 is a better fit for the DNA end. Germline CDR1 reads LGHNT; CDR2 reads FRNRAP. This CDR3 is built from 16 residues. The CDR3 nucleotides are TGTGCTAGTGGTCTCCTTGCGGCGGGGGTAACCTACGAGCAGTACTTC. Translating it yields CASGLLAAGVTYEQYF.